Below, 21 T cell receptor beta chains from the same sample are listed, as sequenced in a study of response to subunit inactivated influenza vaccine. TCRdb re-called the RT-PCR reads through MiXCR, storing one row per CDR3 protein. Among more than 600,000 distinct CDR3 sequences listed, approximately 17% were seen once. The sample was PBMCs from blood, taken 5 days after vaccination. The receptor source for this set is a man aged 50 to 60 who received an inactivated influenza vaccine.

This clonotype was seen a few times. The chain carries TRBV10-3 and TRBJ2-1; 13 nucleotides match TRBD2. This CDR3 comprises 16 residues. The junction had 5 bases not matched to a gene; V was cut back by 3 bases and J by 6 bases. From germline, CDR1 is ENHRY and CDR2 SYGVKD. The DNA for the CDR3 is TGTGCCATCAGTGATAGTGGGACTAGCGGGACCAATGAGCAGTTCTTC. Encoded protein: CAISDSGTSGTNEQFF.

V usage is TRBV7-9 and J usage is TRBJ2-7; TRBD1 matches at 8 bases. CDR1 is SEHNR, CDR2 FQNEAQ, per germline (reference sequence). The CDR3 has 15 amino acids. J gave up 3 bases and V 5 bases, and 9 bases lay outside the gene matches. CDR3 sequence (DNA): TGTGCCAGCAGCCGAATTCAGGGGGCTCTCTACGAGCAGTACTTC. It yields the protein CASSRIQGALYEQYF.

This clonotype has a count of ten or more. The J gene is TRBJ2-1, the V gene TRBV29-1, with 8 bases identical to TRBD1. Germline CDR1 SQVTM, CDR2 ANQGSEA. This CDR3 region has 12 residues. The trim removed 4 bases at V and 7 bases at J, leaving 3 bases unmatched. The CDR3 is CSVGGQANEQFF. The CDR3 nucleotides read TGCAGCGTTGGGGGACAGGCGAATGAGCAGTTCTTC.

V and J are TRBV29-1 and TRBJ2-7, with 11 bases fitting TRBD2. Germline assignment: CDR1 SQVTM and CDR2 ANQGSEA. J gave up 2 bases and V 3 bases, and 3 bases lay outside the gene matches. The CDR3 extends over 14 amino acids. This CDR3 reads CSVEVTSGTYEQYF. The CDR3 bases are TGCAGCGTTGAGGTGACTAGCGGGACCTACGAGCAGTACTTC.

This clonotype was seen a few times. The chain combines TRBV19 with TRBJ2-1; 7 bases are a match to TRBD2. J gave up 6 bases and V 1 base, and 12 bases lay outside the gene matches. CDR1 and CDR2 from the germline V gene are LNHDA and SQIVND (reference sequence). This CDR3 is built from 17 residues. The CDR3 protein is CASSIVGTTIFGNEQFF. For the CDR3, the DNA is TGTGCCAGTAGTATAGTTGGGACTACAATATTTGGCAATGAGCAGTTCTTC.

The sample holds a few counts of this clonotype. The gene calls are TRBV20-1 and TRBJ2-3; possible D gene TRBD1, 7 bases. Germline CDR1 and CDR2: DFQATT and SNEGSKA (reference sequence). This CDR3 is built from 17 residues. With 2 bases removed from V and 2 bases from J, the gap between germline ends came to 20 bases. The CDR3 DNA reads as TGCAGTGCTAGACAAGGGAGGAGGGGGCATCACACAGATACGCAGTATTTT. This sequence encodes CSARQGRRGHHTDTQYF.

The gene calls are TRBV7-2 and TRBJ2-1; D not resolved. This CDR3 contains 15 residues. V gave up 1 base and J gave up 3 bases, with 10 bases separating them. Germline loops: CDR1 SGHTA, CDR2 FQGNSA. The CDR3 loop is CASSLVQVLYNEQFF. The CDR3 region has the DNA TGTGCCAGCAGCTTAGTTCAGGTTCTCTACAATGAGCAGTTCTTC.

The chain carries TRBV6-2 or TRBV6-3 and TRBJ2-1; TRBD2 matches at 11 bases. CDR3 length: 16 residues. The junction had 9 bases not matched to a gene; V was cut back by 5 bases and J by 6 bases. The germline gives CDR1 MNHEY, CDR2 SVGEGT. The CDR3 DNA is TGTGCCAGCAGTCCCCGACTAGCGGGAAAACGCAATGAGCAGTTCTTC. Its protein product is CASSPRLAGKRNEQFF.

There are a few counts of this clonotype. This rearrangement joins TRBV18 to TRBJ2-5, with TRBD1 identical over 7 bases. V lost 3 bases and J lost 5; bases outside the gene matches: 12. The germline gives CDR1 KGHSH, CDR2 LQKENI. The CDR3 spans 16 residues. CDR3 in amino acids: CASSPPPGQIEETQYF. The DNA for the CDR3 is TGTGCCAGCTCACCGCCTCCGGGACAGATTGAGGAGACCCAGTACTTC. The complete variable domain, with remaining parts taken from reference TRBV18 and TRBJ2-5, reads NAGVMQNPRHLVRRRGQEARLRCSPMKGHSHVYWYRQLPEEGLKFMVYLQKENIIDESGMPKERFSAEFPKEGPSILRIQQVVRGDSAAYFCASSPPPGQIEETQYFGPGTRLLVL.

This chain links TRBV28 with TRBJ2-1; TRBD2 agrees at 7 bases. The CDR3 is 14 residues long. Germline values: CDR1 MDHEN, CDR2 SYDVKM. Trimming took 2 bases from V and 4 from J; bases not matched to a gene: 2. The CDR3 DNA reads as TGTGCCAGCAGTTTACCGGGACTATACAATGAGCAGTTCTTC. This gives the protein CASSLPGLYNEQFF.

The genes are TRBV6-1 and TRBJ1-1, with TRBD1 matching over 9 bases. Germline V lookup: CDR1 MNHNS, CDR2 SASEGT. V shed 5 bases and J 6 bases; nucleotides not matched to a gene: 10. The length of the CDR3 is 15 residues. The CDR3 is CASSPGTGYGPEAFF. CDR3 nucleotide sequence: TGTGCCAGCAGTCCCGGGACAGGGTATGGACCTGAAGCTTTCTTT.

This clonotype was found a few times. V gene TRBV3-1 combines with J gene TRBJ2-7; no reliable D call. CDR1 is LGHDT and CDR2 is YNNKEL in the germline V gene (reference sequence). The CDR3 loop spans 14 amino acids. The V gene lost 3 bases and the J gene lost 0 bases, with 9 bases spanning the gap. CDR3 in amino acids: CASSQAVGSYEQYF. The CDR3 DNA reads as TGTGCCAGCAGCCAGGCTGTGGGCTCCTACGAGCAGTACTTC.

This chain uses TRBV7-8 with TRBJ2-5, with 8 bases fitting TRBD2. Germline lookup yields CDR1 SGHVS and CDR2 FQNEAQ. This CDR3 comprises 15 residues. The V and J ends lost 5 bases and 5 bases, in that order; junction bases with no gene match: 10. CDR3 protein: CASSPGGRGGETQYF. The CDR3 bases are TGTGCCAGCAGCCCAGGTGGTCGGGGGGGTGAGACCCAGTACTTC.

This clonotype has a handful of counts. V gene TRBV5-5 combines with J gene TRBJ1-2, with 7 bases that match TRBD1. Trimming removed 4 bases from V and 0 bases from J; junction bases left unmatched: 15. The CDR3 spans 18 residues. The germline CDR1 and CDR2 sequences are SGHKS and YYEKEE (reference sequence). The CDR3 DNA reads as TGTGCCAGCAGCACGTCCCCGACAGGGCTACGCGCTAACTATGGCTACACCTTC. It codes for CASSTSPTGLRANYGYTF.

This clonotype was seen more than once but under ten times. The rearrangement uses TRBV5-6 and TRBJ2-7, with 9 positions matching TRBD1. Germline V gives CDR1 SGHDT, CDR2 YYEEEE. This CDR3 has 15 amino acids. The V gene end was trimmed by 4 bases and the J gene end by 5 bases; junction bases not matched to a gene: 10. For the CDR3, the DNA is TGTGCCAGCAGCACAACTACAGGGGGCAGGAACGAGCAGTACTTC. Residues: CASSTTTGGRNEQYF. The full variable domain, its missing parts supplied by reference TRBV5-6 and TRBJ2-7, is DAGVTQSPTHLIKTRGQQVTLRCSPKSGHDTVSWYQQALGQGPQFIFQYYEEEERQRGNFPDRFSGHQFPNYSSELNVNALLLGDSALYLCASSTTTGGRNEQYFGPGTRLTVT.

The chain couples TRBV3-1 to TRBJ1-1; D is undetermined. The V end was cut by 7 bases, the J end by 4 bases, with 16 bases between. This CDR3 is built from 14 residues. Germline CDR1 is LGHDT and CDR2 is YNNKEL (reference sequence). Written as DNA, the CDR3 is TGTGCCAGCACCCCAAGCGTGGAGAGCACTGAAGCTTTCTTT. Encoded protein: CASTPSVESTEAFF.

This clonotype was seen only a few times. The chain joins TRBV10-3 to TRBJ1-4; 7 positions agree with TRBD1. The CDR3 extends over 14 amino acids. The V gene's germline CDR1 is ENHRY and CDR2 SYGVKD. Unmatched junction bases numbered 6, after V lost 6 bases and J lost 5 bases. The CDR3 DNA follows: TGTGCCATCAGGGGGACAGCTGAAAATGAAAAACTGTTTTTT. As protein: CAIRGTAENEKLFF.

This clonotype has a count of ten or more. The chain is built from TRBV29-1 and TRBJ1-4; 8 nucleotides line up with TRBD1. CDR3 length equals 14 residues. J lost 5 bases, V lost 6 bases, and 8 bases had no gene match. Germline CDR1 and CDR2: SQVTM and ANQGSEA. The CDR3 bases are TGCAGCGTGGCGACAGGGGTTCGGAATGAAAAACTGTTTTTT. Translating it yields CSVATGVRNEKLFF.

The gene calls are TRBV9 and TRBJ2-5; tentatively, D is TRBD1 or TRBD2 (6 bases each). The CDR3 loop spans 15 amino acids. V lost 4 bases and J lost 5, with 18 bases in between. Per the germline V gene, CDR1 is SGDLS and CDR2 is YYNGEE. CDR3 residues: CASSTTGQGGETQYF. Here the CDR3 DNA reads TGTGCCAGCAGCACCACCGGACAAGGGGGGGAGACCCAGTACTTC.

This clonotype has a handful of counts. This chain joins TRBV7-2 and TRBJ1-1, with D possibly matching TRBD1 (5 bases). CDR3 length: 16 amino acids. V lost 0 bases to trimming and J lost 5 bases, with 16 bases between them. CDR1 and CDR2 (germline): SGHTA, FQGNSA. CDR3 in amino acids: CASSLARGAGRTEAFF. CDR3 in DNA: TGTGCCAGCAGCTTAGCGCGCGGGGCTGGTCGGACTGAAGCTTTCTTT.

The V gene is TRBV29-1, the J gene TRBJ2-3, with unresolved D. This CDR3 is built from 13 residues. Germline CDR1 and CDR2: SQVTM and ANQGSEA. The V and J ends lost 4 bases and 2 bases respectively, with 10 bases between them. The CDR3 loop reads CSVALLITDTQYF. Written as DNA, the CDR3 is TGCAGCGTTGCTTTACTGATCACAGATACGCAGTATTTT.